These T cell receptor beta chains were read from a single sample in a study of blood T cell repertoires in COVID-19. The assay was immunoSEQ multiplex PCR, and TCRdb's table has in-frame clones only and misses some. The sample lists under 250,000 clones; more than 85% were seen once. The sequencing sample was made of peripheral blood. These TCRs come from a woman in her 70s with active or convalescent COVID-19. The CDR3 runs from the conserved cysteine through the conserved F or W. A D gene is named only where the DNA matches it firmly. The size of a clone is reported for some rows only, either as once, few or many, or as a class for expanded clones.

clone_size: -
cdr3_length: 15
d_call: TRBD1
j_call: TRBJ1-2
v_call: TRBV9
cdr3_nt: TGTGCCAGCAGCGAGTCAGGGGGGTTGAGCTATGGCTACACCTTC
cdr3_aa: CASSESGGLSYGYTF

clone_size: -
cdr3_length: 13
d_call: TRBD2
j_call: TRBJ2-5
v_call: TRBV12-3/TRBV12-4
cdr3_nt: TGTGCCAGCAGCCCCTCGGGGGGGGAGACCCAGTACTTC
cdr3_aa: CASSPSGGETQYF

clone_size: -
cdr3_length: 13
d_call: TRBD1
j_call: TRBJ2-3
v_call: TRBV19
cdr3_nt: TGTGCCACCGCGGACAGGCAAGCAGATACGCAGTATTTT
cdr3_aa: CATADRQADTQYF

clone_size: -
cdr3_length: 14
d_call: TRBD1
j_call: TRBJ2-7
v_call: TRBV6-5
cdr3_nt: TGTGCCAGCAGTTGGGGACAGGGTGGGCACGAGCAGTACTTC
cdr3_aa: CASSWGQGGHEQYF

clone_size: -
cdr3_length: 13
d_call: TRBD2
j_call: TRBJ2-5
v_call: TRBV18
cdr3_nt: TGTGCCAGCTCACCAGGGAGGGTGGAGACCCAGTACTTC
cdr3_aa: CASSPGRVETQYF

clone_size: few
cdr3_length: 14
d_call: -
j_call: TRBJ1-5
v_call: TRBV6-2/TRBV6-3
cdr3_nt: TGTGCCAGCAGCCCCGTGCAGGGAGGACAGCCCCAGCATTTT
cdr3_aa: CASSPVQGGQPQHF

clone_size: -
cdr3_length: 15
d_call: -
j_call: TRBJ1-3
v_call: TRBV24-1
cdr3_nt: TGTGCCACCAGTGACGCGACAGGCTCTGGAAACACCATATATTTT
cdr3_aa: CATSDATGSGNTIYF

clone_size: -
cdr3_length: 15
d_call: -
j_call: TRBJ1-2
v_call: TRBV6-1
cdr3_nt: TGTGCCAGCAGTGACCCGGGACTGGGGAGGAGTGGCTACACCTTC
cdr3_aa: CASSDPGLGRSGYTF

clone_size: -
cdr3_length: 16
d_call: -
j_call: TRBJ1-6
v_call: TRBV19
cdr3_nt: TGTGCCAGTAGTTCCCGTCCCGGGGGTGGTAATTCACCCCTCCACTTT
cdr3_aa: CASSSRPGGGNSPLHF

clone_size: -
cdr3_length: 12
d_call: -
j_call: TRBJ1-1
v_call: TRBV29-1
cdr3_nt: TGCAGCGTTGAGGTAGCTAACACTGAAGCTTTCTTT
cdr3_aa: CSVEVANTEAFF

clone_size: -
cdr3_length: 15
d_call: -
j_call: TRBJ2-3
v_call: TRBV5-1
cdr3_nt: TGCGCCAGCAGCGCGCGGGACAGCCCCCCAGATACGCAGTATTTT
cdr3_aa: CASSARDSPPDTQYF

clone_size: few
cdr3_length: 14
d_call: TRBD1
j_call: TRBJ1-1
v_call: TRBV5-1
cdr3_nt: TGCGCCAGCACCCAACAGGGGGCTGGTACTGAAGCTTTCTTT
cdr3_aa: CASTQQGAGTEAFF

clone_size: few
cdr3_length: 14
d_call: -
j_call: TRBJ1-2
v_call: TRBV21-1
cdr3_nt: TGTGCCAGCAGCAGAGGAAACGGGGACTATGGCTACACCTTC
cdr3_aa: CASSRGNGDYGYTF

clone_size: -
cdr3_length: 14
d_call: TRBD2
j_call: TRBJ2-1
v_call: TRBV18
cdr3_nt: TGTGCCAGCTCAGATTATAGCGGGGTCAATGAGCAGTTCTTC
cdr3_aa: CASSDYSGVNEQFF

clone_size: -
cdr3_length: 16
d_call: -
j_call: TRBJ2-5
v_call: TRBV5-1
cdr3_nt: TGCGCCAGCAGCCGTACTTCTAGCGCTGTTCGGGAGACCCAGTACTTC
cdr3_aa: CASSRTSSAVRETQYF

clone_size: few
cdr3_length: 14
d_call: TRBD1
j_call: TRBJ1-1
v_call: TRBV10-3
cdr3_nt: TGTGCCATCAGCCCGATCGGGGGACAGAATGAAGCTTTCTTT
cdr3_aa: CAISPIGGQNEAFF

clone_size: -
cdr3_length: 13
d_call: TRBD1
j_call: TRBJ1-2
v_call: TRBV18
cdr3_nt: TGTGCCAGCTCCCCTGACAGGGGGGTTGGCTACACCTTC
cdr3_aa: CASSPDRGVGYTF

clone_size: -
cdr3_length: 14
d_call: TRBD1
j_call: TRBJ1-2
v_call: TRBV6-5
cdr3_nt: TGTGCCAGCAGTTTCAGGACAGGCCTAACGGGCTACACCTTC
cdr3_aa: CASSFRTGLTGYTF

clone_size: -
cdr3_length: 14
d_call: -
j_call: TRBJ1-2
v_call: TRBV7-6
cdr3_nt: TGTGCCAGCAGTAAAATTCCGGTCGCCTATGGCTACACCTTC
cdr3_aa: CASSKIPVAYGYTF

clone_size: -
cdr3_length: 13
d_call: TRBD2
j_call: TRBJ2-3
v_call: TRBV2
cdr3_nt: TGTGCCAGCAGTGAGCTAGCGGGGGTTACGCAGTATTTT
cdr3_aa: CASSELAGVTQYF

clone_size: few
cdr3_length: 13
d_call: -
j_call: TRBJ1-2
v_call: TRBV9
cdr3_nt: TGTGCCAGCAGCGTAGGGGCGGGGCGCGGCTACACCTTC
cdr3_aa: CASSVGAGRGYTF

clone_size: -
cdr3_length: 13
d_call: -
j_call: TRBJ1-1
v_call: TRBV6-5
cdr3_nt: TGTGCCAGCAGTCCTAATAGAGGGGGTAAAGCTTTCTTT
cdr3_aa: CASSPNRGGKAFF

clone_size: -
cdr3_length: 13
d_call: -
j_call: TRBJ1-1
v_call: TRBV14
cdr3_nt: TGTGCCAGCAGTTGGGCCCCTAACACTGAAGCTTTCTTT
cdr3_aa: CASSWAPNTEAFF

clone_size: few
cdr3_length: 16
d_call: -
j_call: TRBJ2-7
v_call: TRBV25-1
cdr3_nt: TGTGCCAGCAGTGAAGACCCCGCCGGGATTCTAGACGAGCAGTACTTC
cdr3_aa: CASSEDPAGILDEQYF